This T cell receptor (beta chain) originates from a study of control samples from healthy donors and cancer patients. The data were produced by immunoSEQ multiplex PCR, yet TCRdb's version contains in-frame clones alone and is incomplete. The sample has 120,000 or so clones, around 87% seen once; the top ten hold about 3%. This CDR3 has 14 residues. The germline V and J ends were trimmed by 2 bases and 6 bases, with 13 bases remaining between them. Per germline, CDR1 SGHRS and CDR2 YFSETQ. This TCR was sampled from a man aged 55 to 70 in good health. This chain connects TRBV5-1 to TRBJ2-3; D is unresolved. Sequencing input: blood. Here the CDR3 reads CASSFFPDPDTQYF. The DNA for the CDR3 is TGCGCCAGCAGCTTTTTCCCGGACCCGGATACGCAGTATTTT. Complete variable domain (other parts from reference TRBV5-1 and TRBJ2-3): KAGVTQTPRYLIKTRGQQVTLSCSPISGHRSVSWYQQTPGQGLQFLFEYFSETQRNKGNFPGRFSGRQFSNSRSEMNVSTLELGDSALYLCASSFFPDPDTQYFGPGTRLTVL.